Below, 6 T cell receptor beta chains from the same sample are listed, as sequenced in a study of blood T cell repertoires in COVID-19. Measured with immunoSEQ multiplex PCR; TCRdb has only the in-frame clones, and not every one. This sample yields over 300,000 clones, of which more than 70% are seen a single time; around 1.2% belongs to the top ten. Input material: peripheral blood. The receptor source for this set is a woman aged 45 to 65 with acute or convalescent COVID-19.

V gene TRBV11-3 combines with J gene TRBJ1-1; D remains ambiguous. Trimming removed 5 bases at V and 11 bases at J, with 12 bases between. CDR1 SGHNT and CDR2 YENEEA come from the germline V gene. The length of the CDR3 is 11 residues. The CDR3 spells CASSDGREAFF. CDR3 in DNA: TGTGCCAGCAGCGACGGGAGGGAGGCTTTCTTT.

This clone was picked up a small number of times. As DNA, the CDR3 is TGTGCCAGCAGCCCCGGTGCTGTGAGCAATCAGCCCCAGCATTTT. Protein product: CASSPGAVSNQPQHF. The chain links TRBV9 to TRBJ1-5; D gene ambiguous. Trimming left V 4 bases short and J 1 base short, with 12 bases between. Germline-derived CDR1 and CDR2 are SGDLS and YYNGEE. The CDR3 runs 15 residues.

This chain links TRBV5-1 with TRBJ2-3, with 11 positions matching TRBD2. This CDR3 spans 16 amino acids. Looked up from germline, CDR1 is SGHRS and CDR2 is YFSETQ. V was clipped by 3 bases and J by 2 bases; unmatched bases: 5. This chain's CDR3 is CASSWELAGDTDTQYF. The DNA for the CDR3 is TGCGCCAGCAGCTGGGAACTAGCGGGGGACACAGATACGCAGTATTTT.

CDR3 residues: CASRRGYANTEAFF. As DNA, the CDR3 is TGTGCCAGCAGAAGGGGGTACGCGAACACTGAAGCTTTCTTT. The rearrangement joins TRBV2 to TRBJ1-1, with D possibly matching TRBD1 (6 bases). CDR3 length: 14 residues. Germline CDR1 SNHLY, CDR2 FYNNEI. V was trimmed by 6 bases and J by 1 base, leaving 12 bases between them.

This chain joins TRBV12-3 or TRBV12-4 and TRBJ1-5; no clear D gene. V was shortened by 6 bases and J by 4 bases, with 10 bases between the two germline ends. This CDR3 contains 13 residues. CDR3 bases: TGTGCCAGCAGCCCAAGTCGGAATCAGCCCCAGCATTTT. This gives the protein CASSPSRNQPQHF.

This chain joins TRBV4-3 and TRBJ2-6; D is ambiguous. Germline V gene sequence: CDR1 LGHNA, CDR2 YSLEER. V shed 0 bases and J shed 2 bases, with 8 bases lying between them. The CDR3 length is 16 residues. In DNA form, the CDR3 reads TGCGCCAGCAGCCAAGAAGCCACTACTGGGGCCAACGTCCTGACTTTC. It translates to CASSQEATTGANVLTF.